Detailed here is one T cell receptor beta chain. Its antigen is currently unknown. An even split of each subset's genomic DNA across several immunoSEQ plates was performed. Data came from immunoSEQ multiplex PCR; TCRdb stores just in-frame clones and leaves some out. The sample records 300,000 to 400,000 clones, about nine tenths being singletons. This specimen belongs to a study of shared clonotypes between healthy human individuals. About the study: CD4 naive and CD4 memory each took three plates per donor, while CD8 naive took two and CD8 memory one.

The CDR3 consists of 15 residues. Germline CDR1 is MGHRA and CDR2 is YSYEKL. Deletions cut 1 base from V and 3 bases from J, with 13 bases between. Pooled CD45RO+ cells and CCR7-negative CD45RA+ TemRA cells made up CD8 memory. Whole-study findings and limits: Limitation of the genetic and exposure-history diversity represented came from the few donors.

Sequenced: memory CD8+ T cells sorted from blood. Subset indicated: CD45RO+ cells pooled with CCR7-negative TemRA cells. This TCR was recovered from a man aged 18 to 29 in good health. This chain connects TRBV4-1 to TRBJ2-7; the D gene is possibly TRBD1 (6 bases). Here the CDR3 DNA reads TGCGCCAGCAGCCAAGTGTCCAGGGGAAGCTACGAGCAGTACTTC. Its protein is CASSQVSRGSYEQYF.